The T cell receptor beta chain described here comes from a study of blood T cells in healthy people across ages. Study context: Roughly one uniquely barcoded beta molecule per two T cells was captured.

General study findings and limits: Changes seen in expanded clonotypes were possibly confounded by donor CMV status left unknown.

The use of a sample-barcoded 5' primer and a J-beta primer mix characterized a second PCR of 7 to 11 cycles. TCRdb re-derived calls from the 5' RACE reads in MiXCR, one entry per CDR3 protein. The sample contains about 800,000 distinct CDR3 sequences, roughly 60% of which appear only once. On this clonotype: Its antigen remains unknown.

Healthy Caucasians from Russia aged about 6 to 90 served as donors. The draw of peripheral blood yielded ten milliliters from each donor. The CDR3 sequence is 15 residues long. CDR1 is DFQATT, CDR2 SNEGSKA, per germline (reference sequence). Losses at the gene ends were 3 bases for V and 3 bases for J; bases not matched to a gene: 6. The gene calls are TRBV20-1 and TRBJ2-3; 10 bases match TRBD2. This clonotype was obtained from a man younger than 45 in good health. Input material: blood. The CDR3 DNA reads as TGCAGTGCTAGTCTGGCTAGCGGGGGTACAGATACGCAGTATTTT. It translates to CSASLASGGTDTQYF.